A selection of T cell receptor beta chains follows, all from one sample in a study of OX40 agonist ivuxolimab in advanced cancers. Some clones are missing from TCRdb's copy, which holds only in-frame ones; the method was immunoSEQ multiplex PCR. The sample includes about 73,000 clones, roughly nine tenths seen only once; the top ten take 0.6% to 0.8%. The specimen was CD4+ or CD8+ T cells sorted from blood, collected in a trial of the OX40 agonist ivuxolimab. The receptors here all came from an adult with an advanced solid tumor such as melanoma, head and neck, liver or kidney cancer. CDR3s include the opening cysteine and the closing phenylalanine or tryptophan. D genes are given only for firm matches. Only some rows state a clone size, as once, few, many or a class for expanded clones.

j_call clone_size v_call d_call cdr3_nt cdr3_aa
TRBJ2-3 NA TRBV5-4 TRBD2 TGTGCCAGCAGCGGGTGGGCTAGCGGATTACGCACAGATACGCAGTATTTT CASSGWASGLRTDTQYF
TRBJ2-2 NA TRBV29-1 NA TGCAGCTTCAGGGACACCGGGGAGCTGTTTTTT CSFRDTGELFF
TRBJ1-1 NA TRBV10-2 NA TGCGCCAGCAGTGGAGGCACGAACACTGAAGCTTTCTTT CASSGGTNTEAFF
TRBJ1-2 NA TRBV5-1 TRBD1 TGCGCCAGCAGCTGGGGGGACAGGGAGGCTAACTATGGCTACACCTTC CASSWGDREANYGYTF
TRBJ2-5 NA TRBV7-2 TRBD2 TGTGCCAGCAGCCCGGGGGGGTCTGGGGAGACCCAGTACTTC CASSPGGSGETQYF
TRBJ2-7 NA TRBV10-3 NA TGTGCCATCAGTCAGCCCTCGGGGACCGAGCAGTACTTC CAISQPSGTEQYF
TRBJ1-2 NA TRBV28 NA TGTGCCAGCTGGCGCACTTCTAACTATGGCTACACCTTC CASWRTSNYGYTF
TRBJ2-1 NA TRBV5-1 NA TGCGCCAGCAGCTTGAGGAGCCAGGCCCCCTACAATGAGCAGTTCTTC CASSLRSQAPYNEQFF
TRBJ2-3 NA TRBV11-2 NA TGTGCCAGCAGGCCCGCCCCCGCCGGAGGGGAGCAGTATTTT CASRPAPAGGEQYF
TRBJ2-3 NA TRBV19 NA TGTGCCAGCACCTTGGGGATCGGAACAGATACGCAGTATTTT CASTLGIGTDTQYF
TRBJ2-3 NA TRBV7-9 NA TGTGCCTTCAGGGCAGATACGCAGTATTTT CAFRADTQYF
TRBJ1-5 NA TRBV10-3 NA TGTGCCATCAGTGACTCGGCAGGCTTTAGCAATCAGCCCCAGCATTTT CAISDSAGFSNQPQHF
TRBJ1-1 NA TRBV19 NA TGTGCCAGTACGGTCAGGGGGAACACTGAAGCTTTCTTT CASTVRGNTEAFF
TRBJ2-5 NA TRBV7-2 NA TGTGCCAGCAGCTCTGCCAGCGCCGCGGAGACCCAGTACTTC CASSSASAAETQYF
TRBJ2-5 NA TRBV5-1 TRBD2 TGCGCCAGCAGCTTTACTAGCGGGCCCGGGGGGGAGACCCAGTACTTC CASSFTSGPGGETQYF
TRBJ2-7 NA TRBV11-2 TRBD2 TGTGCCAGCAGCTCGGGGGGGCCGGGCTCGTTCGAGCAGTACTTC CASSSGGPGSFEQYF
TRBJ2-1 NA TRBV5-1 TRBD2 TGCGCCAGCAGCACAATTACTAGCGGGGGAAACAATGAGCAGTTCTTC CASSTITSGGNNEQFF
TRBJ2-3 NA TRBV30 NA TGTGCCTGGAGTGGGGACCCTGGTGGACGAACAGATACGCAGTATTTT CAWSGDPGGRTDTQYF
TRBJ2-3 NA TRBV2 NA TGTGCCAGCAGTGGGGAAGGGTATACGCAGTATTTT CASSGEGYTQYF
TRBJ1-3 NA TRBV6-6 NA TGTGCCAGCAGTTCCAAAGGGAAGGACTCTGGAAACACCATATATTTT CASSSKGKDSGNTIYF
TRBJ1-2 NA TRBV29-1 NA TGCAGCGTTGACTGGGGATCTTCTGGCTACACCTTC CSVDWGSSGYTF
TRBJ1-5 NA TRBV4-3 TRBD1 TGCGCCAGCAGCCAAGAGGGGCGACAGGGCTACAATCAGCCCCAGCATTTT CASSQEGRQGYNQPQHF
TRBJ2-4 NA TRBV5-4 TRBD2 TGTGCCAGCAGCCTAGCGGGGGAGGCCAAAAACATTCAGTACTTC CASSLAGEAKNIQYF
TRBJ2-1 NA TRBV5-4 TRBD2 TGTGCCAGCAGCCTACCGGGACTAGCGGGAGAGGAGCAGTTCTTC CASSLPGLAGEEQFF
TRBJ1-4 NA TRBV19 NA TGTGCCAGTAAACCTCCCGGGACGGGAGAAAAACTGTTTTTT CASKPPGTGEKLFF
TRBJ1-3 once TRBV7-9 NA TGTGCCAGCAGCTCTGTACGCTCTGGAAACACCATATATTTT CASSSVRSGNTIYF
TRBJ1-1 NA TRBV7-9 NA TGTGCCAGCAGCTTATTGAAGGGCGTTAACACTGAAGCTTTCTTT CASSLLKGVNTEAFF
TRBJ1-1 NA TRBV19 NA TGTGCCAGTAGTAGGGAACTGGTAATGAACACTGAAGCTTTCTTT CASSRELVMNTEAFF
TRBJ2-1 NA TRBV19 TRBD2 TGTGCCAGTAGTATCGAGCGGGAGGCTACCTACAATGAGCAGTTCTTC CASSIEREATYNEQFF
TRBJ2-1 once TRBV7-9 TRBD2 TGTGCCAGCAGCTTCAAGGGACTAGCGATCTCCTACAATGAGCAGTTCTTC CASSFKGLAISYNEQFF
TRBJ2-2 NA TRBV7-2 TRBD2 TGTGCCAGCAGCATGGGACTAGCGGGGGGGTCCTACACCGGGGAGCTGTTTTTT CASSMGLAGGSYTGELFF
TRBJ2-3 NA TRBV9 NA TGTGCCAGCAGCGCGGGTTCCATTTTAGATACGCAGTATTTT CASSAGSILDTQYF
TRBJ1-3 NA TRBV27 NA TGTGCCAGCAGTTTATCGAGGAGGGGTGGAAACACCATATATTTT CASSLSRRGGNTIYF
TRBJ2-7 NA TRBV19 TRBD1 TGTGCCAGTAGGGACAGGCTGGCGGAGCAGTACTTC CASRDRLAEQYF
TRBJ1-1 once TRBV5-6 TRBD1 TGTGCCAGCAGCTTCCCTAACAGGGGCAACACTGAAGCTTTCTTT CASSFPNRGNTEAFF
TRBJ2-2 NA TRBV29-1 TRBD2 TGCAGCGTTGGTTTAAGGCTAGCGGGAGGAAGAAACGGGGAGCTGTTTTTT CSVGLRLAGGRNGELFF
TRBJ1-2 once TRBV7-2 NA TGTGCCAGCAGCCTCACTCCTAACTATGGCTACACCTTC CASSLTPNYGYTF
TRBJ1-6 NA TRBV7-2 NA TGTGCCAGCAGTCGTGGGAATTCACCCCTCCACTTT CASSRGNSPLHF
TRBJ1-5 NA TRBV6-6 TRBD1 TGTGCCAGCAGTCGTACCGGGACAGGGGACGCGCAGCCCCAGCATTTT CASSRTGTGDAQPQHF
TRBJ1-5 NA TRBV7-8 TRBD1 TGTGCCAGCAGCGCGGGGACAGTCAATCAGCCCCAGCATTTT CASSAGTVNQPQHF
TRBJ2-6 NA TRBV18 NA TGTGCCAGCTCCTCCGTCTCTGGGGCCAACGTCCTGACTTTC CASSSVSGANVLTF
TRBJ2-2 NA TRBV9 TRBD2 TGTGCCAGCAGCCTCGGACTAGCGGGAGGGTCGGCGAACACCGGGGAGCTGTTTTTT CASSLGLAGGSANTGELFF
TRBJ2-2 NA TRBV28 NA TGTGCCAGCAGTTTGGCGGTCGGGGCCGGGGAGCTGTTTTTT CASSLAVGAGELFF
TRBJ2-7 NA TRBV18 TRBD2 TGTGCCAGCTCACCACCGAAACTAGCGGGTAACAACGAGCAGTACTTC CASSPPKLAGNNEQYF
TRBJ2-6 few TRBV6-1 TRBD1 TGTGCCAGCAGTGGGACAGGGGGCCTCTCTGGGGCCAACGTCCTGACTTTC CASSGTGGLSGANVLTF
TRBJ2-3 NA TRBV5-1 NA TGCGCCAGCAGCTTGTCTGTCAGCGGTAGCACAGATACGCAGTATTTT CASSLSVSGSTDTQYF
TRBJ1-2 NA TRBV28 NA TGTGCCAGCAGCTTCCCCCTAGGGGGGGAGGACTATGGCTACACCTTC CASSFPLGGEDYGYTF
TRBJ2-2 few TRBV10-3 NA TGTGCCAGCCAACCAGGTACCGGGGAGCTGTTTTTT CASQPGTGELFF
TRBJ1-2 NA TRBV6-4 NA TGTGCCAGCAGTCCTTTGGGGGGGTCCTATGGCTACACCTTC CASSPLGGSYGYTF
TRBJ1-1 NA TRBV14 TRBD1 TGTGCCAGCAGCCTTAGGACAGGGAGGGTCACTGAAGCTTTCTTT CASSLRTGRVTEAFF
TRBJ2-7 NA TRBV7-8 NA TGTGCCAGCAGCTTTATCAGGGACACCACCTACGAGCAGTACTTC CASSFIRDTTYEQYF
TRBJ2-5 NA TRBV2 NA TGTGCCAGCCACGAGGGAGACGCTTTGGAGGAGTACTTC CASHEGDALEEYF
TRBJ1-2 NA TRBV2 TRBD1 TGTGCCAGCAGTGACGGGACAGCTATTTTC CASSDGTAIF